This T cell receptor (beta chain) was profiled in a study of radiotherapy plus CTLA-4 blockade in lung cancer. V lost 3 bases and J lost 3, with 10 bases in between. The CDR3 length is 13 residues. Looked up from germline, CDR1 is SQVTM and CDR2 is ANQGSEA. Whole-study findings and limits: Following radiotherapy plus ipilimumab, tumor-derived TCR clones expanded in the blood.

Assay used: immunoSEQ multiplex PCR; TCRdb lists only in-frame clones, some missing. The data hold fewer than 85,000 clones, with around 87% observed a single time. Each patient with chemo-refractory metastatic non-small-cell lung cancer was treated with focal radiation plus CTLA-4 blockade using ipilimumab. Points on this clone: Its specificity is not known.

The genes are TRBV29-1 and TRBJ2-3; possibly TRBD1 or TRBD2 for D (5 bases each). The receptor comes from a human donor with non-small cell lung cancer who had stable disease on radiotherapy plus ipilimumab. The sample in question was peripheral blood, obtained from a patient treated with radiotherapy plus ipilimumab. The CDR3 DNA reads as TGCAGCGTTGAGGGGGTTGGGACAGATACGCAGTATTTT. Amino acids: CSVEGVGTDTQYF.